These 31 T cell receptor beta chains were all obtained from the same sample, sequenced in a study of shared clonotypes between healthy human individuals. Sequencing used immunoSEQ multiplex PCR; TCRdb keeps in-frame clones, though not all of them. The sample comprises 2 million to 3 million clones, approximately 93% of which are singletons, and around 0.4% rests with the top ten. Sample: naive CD4+ T cells from PBMCs. Subset defined: CD45RA+ positively selected. Receptor source: a man aged 18 to 35 in good health. Some clones in this sample may be carry-over from other donors' samples.

This clone was found once. The chain combines TRBV2 with TRBJ2-7; TRBD1 aligns across 7 bases. CDR3 size: 14 residues. CDR1 and CDR2 from the germline V gene are SNHLY and FYNNEI. V shed 4 bases, J shed 4 bases, and the junction held 7 bases outside the gene matches. CDR3 in amino acids: CASSGWQGVYEQYF. The CDR3 DNA follows: TGTGCCAGCAGTGGATGGCAGGGGGTTTACGAGCAGTACTTC.

J is TRBJ2-2 and V is TRBV5-1; 14 bases are a match to TRBD2. The J segment lost 2 bases and the V segment lost 3 bases, leaving 6 bases of the junction unmatched. The CDR3 spans 18 residues. The germline V gene encodes CDR1 SGHRS and CDR2 YFSETQ. The CDR3 sequence: CASSSGTSGSVNTGELFF. In DNA form, the CDR3 reads TGCGCCAGCAGCTCGGGGACTAGCGGGAGCGTAAACACCGGGGAGCTGTTTTTT.

This sequence joins TRBV6-1 and TRBJ2-7; D remains unclear. CDR3 size: 12 residues. V lost 0 bases, J lost 12 bases, and 12 bases lay in between. Germline loops: CDR1 MNHNS, CDR2 SASEGT. CDR3 sequence reads: CASSEASARRYF. CDR3 coding DNA: TGTGCCAGCAGTGAAGCATCGGCTCGGCGGTACTTC.

The chain links TRBV5-1 to TRBJ1-1; a possible D gene is TRBD1 (6 bases). The CDR3 loop spans 14 amino acids. Looked up from germline, CDR1 is SGHRS and CDR2 is YFSETQ. Trimming took 4 bases from V and 3 from J, leaving 13 bases between them. CDR3 sequence: CASSTNRVDTEAFF. For the CDR3, the DNA is TGCGCCAGCAGCACCAACAGGGTGGACACTGAAGCTTTCTTT. Combining the CDR3 with reference TRBV5-1 and TRBJ1-1 gives the whole variable domain KAGVTQTPRYLIKTRGQQVTLSCSPISGHRSVSWYQQTPGQGLQFLFEYFSETQRNKGNFPGRFSGRQFSNSRSEMNVSTLELGDSALYLCASSTNRVDTEAFFGQGTRLTVV.

The chain combines TRBV7-6 with TRBJ2-7; no reliable D call. CDR3 length: 13 amino acids. CDR1 and CDR2 (germline): SGHVS, FNYEAQ. V gave up 5 bases and J gave up 3 bases, with 11 bases separating them. CDR3 coding DNA: TGTGCCAGCAGCAAGGCAGACCGCTACGAGCAGTACTTC. Its translation: CASSKADRYEQYF.

This chain connects TRBV7-3 to TRBJ2-1; 7 bases align to TRBD2. The CDR3 is 17 amino acids. The J segment lost 6 bases and the V segment lost 1 base, leaving 12 bases of the junction unmatched. Per the germline V gene, CDR1 is SGHTA and CDR2 is FQGTGA. The CDR3 nucleotides are TGTGCCAGCAGCTTAAAAACTAAGGTTTGGGGGGGCAATGAGCAGTTCTTC. It codes for CASSLKTKVWGGNEQFF.

In this sample, this clone turned up once. The chain joins TRBV6-6 to TRBJ2-1; no firm D call. Germline assignment: CDR1 MNHNY and CDR2 SVGAGI (reference sequence). The CDR3 covers 12 residues. V gave up 0 bases and J gave up 7 bases, with 4 bases separating them. CDR3 nucleotides: TGTGCCAGCAGTTACTCTTTTAATGAGCAGTTCTTC. Its translation is CASSYSFNEQFF.

V is TRBV5-1 and J is TRBJ1-3; 7 bases are shared with TRBD1. The CDR3 is 18 residues long. Losses at the gene ends were 3 bases for V and 3 bases for J; bases not matched to a gene: 15. CDR1 SGHRS and CDR2 YFSETQ come from the germline V gene. The CDR3 region has the DNA TGCGCCAGCAGCTACGGGTGGACAGGTCCCCGGGTTGGAAACACCATATATTTT. Amino acids: CASSYGWTGPRVGNTIYF.

This clone was observed once. Other DNA sequences in this sample translate to the same CDR3. J is TRBJ2-5 and V is TRBV7-9, with 8 bases lining up with TRBD1. Trimming at V came to 1 base and at J to 4 bases, leaving 2 bases not matched to a gene. In germline, CDR1 is SEHNR, CDR2 FQNEAQ (reference sequence). This CDR3 is 14 amino acids long. The CDR3 DNA sequence: TGTGCCAGCAGCTTAGGGACAGGGCGAGAGACCCAGTACTTC. This codes for CASSLGTGRETQYF.

The chain couples TRBV28 to TRBJ1-1; a weak D match, TRBD1 (6 bases). Per the germline V gene, CDR1 is MDHEN and CDR2 is SYDVKM. The CDR3 extends over 10 amino acids. V lost 8 bases, J lost 11 bases, and 12 bases lay in between. CDR3 residues: CASRGQHAFF. CDR3 bases: TGTGCCAGCCGGGGGCAGCACGCTTTCTTT.

For this clone: No DNA is shown, since the ends of the CDR3 on it are uncertain; the CDR3 is the one TCRdb lists. At the DNA level, this CDR3 is encoded by other sequences in the same sample as well. The chain uses TRBV28 and TRBJ1-2. From its first to its last residue, the CDR3 has 13 amino acids. The germline gives CDR1 MDHEN, CDR2 SYDVKM. The CDR3 loop is CASSFGAGYGYTF.

The chain couples TRBV7-9 to TRBJ1-2; 7 bases align to TRBD1. Germline lookup yields CDR1 SEHNR and CDR2 FQNEAQ (reference sequence). The CDR3 sequence is 13 residues long. Trimming cost V 4 bases and J 3 bases; bases outside gene matches: 2. CDR3 sequence (DNA): TGTGCCAGCAGCTCCGGACAGGACTATGGCTACACCTTC. It codes for CASSSGQDYGYTF.

This chain joins TRBV5-1 and TRBJ1-2; D might be TRBD1 (6 bases). Trimming shortened V by 0 bases and J by 4 bases, and 10 bases separated the two germline ends. The CDR3 sequence is 14 residues long. Germline assignment: CDR1 SGHRS and CDR2 YFSETQ. This CDR3 is CASSLGQAGYGYTF. As DNA, the CDR3 is TGCGCCAGCAGCTTGGGACAGGCGGGCTATGGCTACACCTTC.

The sample holds one count of this clone. The CDR3 DNA reads TGTGCCAGCAGTTCCCCTAGCGTGAGGGAGCAGTACTTC. It encodes CASSSPSVREQYF. The chain joins TRBV6-5 to TRBJ2-5; maybe TRBD2 (6 bases). With 4 bases removed from V and 11 bases from J, the gap between germline ends came to 17 bases. Germline lookup yields CDR1 MNHEY and CDR2 SVGAGI. The CDR3 length is 13 residues.

The V and J genes are TRBV29-1 and TRBJ2-7, with a weak D call TRBD1 (6 bases). The CDR3 is made up of 11 amino acids. Per germline, CDR1 SQVTM and CDR2 ANQGSEA. Trimming removed 5 bases at V and 4 bases at J, with 9 bases between. The CDR3 sequence is CSVSDRYEQYF. In DNA form, the CDR3 reads TGCAGCGTTTCGGACAGATACGAGCAGTACTTC.

The chain uses TRBV5-6 and TRBJ2-7; 7 nucleotides line up with TRBD2. J lost 6 bases, V lost 6 bases, and 9 bases had no gene match. The CDR3 is 13 amino acids. Per the germline V gene, CDR1 is SGHDT and CDR2 is YYEEEE. CDR3 residues: CASNSGGGLEQYF. In nucleotides, the CDR3 is TGTGCCAGCAATTCGGGGGGAGGACTCGAGCAGTACTTC.

About this clone itself: The sample contains more than one DNA sequence encoding this CDR3. The chain couples TRBV15 to TRBJ1-5; D is ambiguous. Trimming removed 0 bases at V and 7 bases at J, with 7 bases between. Germline V gives CDR1 LNHNV, CDR2 YYDKDF (reference sequence). The CDR3 covers 13 residues. CDR3 sequence reads: CATSRDRGQPQHF. In DNA form, the CDR3 reads TGTGCCACCAGCAGAGATCGCGGCCAGCCCCAGCATTTT.

The chain joins TRBV18 to TRBJ2-1, with D possibly being TRBD1 (6 bases). The CDR3 length is 16 residues. Trimming took off 3 bases at V and 5 bases at J, with 17 bases between the two ends. CDR1 KGHSH and CDR2 LQKENI come from the germline V gene. The CDR3 is CASSPPRGSADNEQFF. The CDR3 DNA reads as TGTGCCAGCTCACCCCCCAGGGGAAGTGCGGACAATGAGCAGTTCTTC.

The chain employs TRBV4-3 and TRBJ2-7; 8 bases agree with TRBD1. The J segment lost 7 bases and the V segment lost 3 bases, leaving 11 bases of the junction unmatched. The CDR3 is made up of 15 amino acids. CDR1 and CDR2 from the germline V gene are LGHNA and YSLEER. The CDR3 reads CASSQSDRGPYEQYF. The DNA for the CDR3 is TGCGCCAGCAGCCAGTCAGACAGGGGACCGTATGAGCAGTACTTC.

This rearrangement joins TRBV19 to TRBJ1-1; the match to TRBD1 covers 9 bases. The germline V gene encodes CDR1 LNHDA and CDR2 SQIVND (reference sequence). This CDR3 contains 14 residues. V lost 5 bases, J lost 4 bases, and 5 bases stayed unmatched. The CDR3 reads CASSGGTGSTEAFF. Written as DNA, the CDR3 is TGTGCCAGTAGTGGGGGGACAGGGAGCACTGAAGCTTTCTTT. The full variable domain, with the rest looked up from reference TRBV19 and TRBJ1-1, is DGGITQSPKYLFRKEGQNVTLSCEQNLNHDAMYWYRQDPGQGLRLIYYSQIVNDFQKGDIAEGYSVSREKKESFPLTVTSAQKNPTAFYLCASSGGTGSTEAFFGQGTRLTVV.

This chain uses TRBV6-6 with TRBJ2-3, with TRBD2 matching over 11 bases. The germline V gene has CDR1 MNHNY and CDR2 SVGAGI (reference sequence). The CDR3 covers 15 residues. J was trimmed by 4 bases and V by 8 bases; bases with no gene match: 8. CDR3 sequence reads: CASGTSGRRPDTQYF. As DNA, the CDR3 is TGTGCCAGCGGAACTAGCGGGAGACGTCCAGATACGCAGTATTTT.

The chain joins TRBV2 to TRBJ2-7, with 8 bases matching TRBD1. This CDR3 spans 14 amino acids. Germline-derived CDR1 and CDR2 are SNHLY and FYNNEI. Trimming at V came to 7 bases and at J to 6 bases, leaving 11 bases not matched to a gene. The CDR3 here is CASKAGTGLREQYF. For the CDR3, the DNA is TGTGCCAGCAAAGCTGGGACAGGACTACGCGAGCAGTACTTC.

This rearrangement joins TRBV7-9 to TRBJ2-2; no clear D gene. The germline CDR1 and CDR2 sequences are SEHNR and FQNEAQ (reference sequence). The CDR3 extends over 14 amino acids. Trimming pared 5 bases from V and 7 bases from J, leaving 14 bases between. CDR3 loop: CASSTQGDGGELFF. The CDR3 nucleotides are TGTGCCAGCAGCACACAAGGAGATGGCGGGGAGCTGTTTTTT. Filled out from reference TRBV7-9 and TRBJ2-2, the complete variable domain reads DTGVSQNPRHKITKRGQNVTFRCDPISEHNRLYWYRQTLGQGPEFLTYFQNEAQLEKSRLLSDRFSAERPKGSFSTLEIQRTEQGDSAMYLCASSTQGDGGELFFGEGSRLTVL.

The chain joins TRBV28 to TRBJ2-3; D gene ambiguous. Germline lookup yields CDR1 MDHEN and CDR2 SYDVKM. This CDR3 has 16 amino acids. Trimming removed 4 bases at V and 2 bases at J, with 16 bases between. CDR3 loop: CASSWAGFGSTDTQYF. CDR3 sequence (DNA): TGTGCCAGCAGTTGGGCAGGCTTCGGATCCACAGATACGCAGTATTTT.

V gene TRBV9 combines with J gene TRBJ1-3; D is possibly TRBD1 (6 bases). Between the trimmed V and J ends, which lost 4 bases and 3 bases, there was a span of 11 bases. This CDR3 has 14 amino acids. The germline V gene encodes CDR1 SGDLS and CDR2 YYNGEE. CDR3 bases: TGTGCCAGCAGCACCACAGGGTTTGGAAACACCATATATTTT. Its protein product is CASSTTGFGNTIYF.

The chain links TRBV18 to TRBJ1-5; 10 positions agree with TRBD1. CDR1 is KGHSH, CDR2 LQKENI, per germline. The CDR3 is made up of 15 amino acids. The V gene end was trimmed by 4 bases and the J gene end by 6 bases; junction bases not matched to a gene: 6. CDR3 protein: CASSLGGQGGQPQHF. The DNA of the CDR3 is TGTGCCAGCTCACTAGGCGGACAGGGGGGTCAGCCCCAGCATTTT. Full variable domain (rest looked up from reference TRBV18 and TRBJ1-5): NAGVMQNPRHLVRRRGQEARLRCSPMKGHSHVYWYRQLPEEGLKFMVYLQKENIIDESGMPKERFSAEFPKEGPSILRIQQVVRGDSAAYFCASSLGGQGGQPQHFGDGTRLSIL.

V and J are TRBV6-6 and TRBJ2-3; TRBD2 is a possible D gene (6 bases). V gave up 2 bases and J gave up 4 bases, with 13 bases separating them. This CDR3 is 15 amino acids long. Per the germline V gene, CDR1 is MNHNY and CDR2 is SVGAGI (reference sequence). This CDR3 is CASSYPTTRPDTQYF. The CDR3 DNA follows: TGTGCCAGCAGTTACCCAACGACTAGACCAGATACGCAGTATTTT.

Turning to this clone: This specimen includes other DNA sequences encoding the same CDR3. V and J are TRBV14 and TRBJ2-5; D call uncertain. In germline, CDR1 is SGHDN, CDR2 FVKESK. V gave up 0 bases and J gave up 7 bases, with 6 bases separating them. This CDR3 contains 12 residues. CDR3 sequence: CASSQDGGTQYF. Written as DNA, the CDR3 is TGTGCCAGCAGCCAAGATGGTGGGACCCAGTACTTC. The full variable domain, completed using reference TRBV14 and TRBJ2-5, is EAGVTQFPSHSVIEKGQTVTLRCDPISGHDNLYWYRRVMGKEIKFLLHFVKESKQDESGMPNNRFLAERTGGTYSTLKVQPAELEDSGVYFCASSQDGGTQYFGPGTRLLVL.

The chain recombines TRBV27 with TRBJ2-7; 8 positions match TRBD2. The V gene end was trimmed by 8 bases and the J gene end by 6 bases; junction bases not matched to a gene: 9. Germline CDR1 reads MNHEY; CDR2 reads SMNVEV (reference sequence). CDR3 size: 13 residues. CDR3 residues: CASGVRGDLEQYF. Here the CDR3 DNA reads TGTGCCAGCGGGGTGCGGGGGGATCTCGAGCAGTACTTC.

The chain carries TRBV5-6 and TRBJ2-1; 11 bases map to TRBD2. Trimming took 4 bases from V and 4 from J; bases not matched to a gene: 4. CDR3 length equals 15 residues. CDR1 is SGHDT, CDR2 YYEEEE, per germline. DNA of the CDR3: TGTGCCAGCAGCGAAACTAGCGGGAGTTACAATGAGCAGTTCTTC. It specifies CASSETSGSYNEQFF. Full variable domain (rest looked up from reference TRBV5-6 and TRBJ2-1): DAGVTQSPTHLIKTRGQQVTLRCSPKSGHDTVSWYQQALGQGPQFIFQYYEEEERQRGNFPDRFSGHQFPNYSSELNVNALLLGDSALYLCASSETSGSYNEQFFGPGTRLTVL.

This chain links TRBV14 with TRBJ2-2; a possible D gene is TRBD2 (6 bases). The germline V and J ends were trimmed by 3 bases and 1 base, with 9 bases remaining between them. The length of the CDR3 is 15 residues. Germline values: CDR1 SGHDN, CDR2 FVKESK. CDR3 in DNA: TGTGCCAGCAGCCAGGGACTTGTGAACACCGGGGAGCTGTTTTTT. Translating gives CASSQGLVNTGELFF.